The table lists the clone carrying this TCR beta chain with a count of one. Its antigen is still unknown. PCR primers comprised 60 Vbeta and 13 Jbeta primers. TCRdb's table, derived via immunoSEQ multiplex PCR, lists solely in-frame clones and lacks some. The table has 110,000 to 150,000 clones, 82% seen once. This entry is derived from a study of cytomegalovirus exposure and HLA in healthy donors. Findings and limits, study-wide: Cytomegalovirus status, reportedly, was diagnosed with high specificity and sensitivity by the classifier. Some public TCRs appeared in many individuals, while most sequences were rare.

CDR1 and CDR2 (germline): SGHTA, FQGNSA. The CDR3 has 13 residues. The ends were cut back, 5 bases at V and 5 bases at J, with 13 bases in the middle. The chain links TRBV7-2 to TRBJ2-7; D not resolved. Sequencing used PBMCs. The clonotype was recovered from a male donor in good health and CMV-seronegative. CDR3: CASSQTPSHEQYF. The CDR3 DNA reads TGTGCCAGCAGCCAAACTCCGTCCCACGAGCAGTACTTC.